The TCR beta chain described here comes from a study of Ad26.COV2.S vaccination and SARS-CoV-2 variants (dated by TCRdb to the early 2020s). A note on the overall study: TCRbeta repertoire sequencing was used to assess the specificity and breadth of SARS-CoV-2-reactive T cell receptors after Ad26.COV2.S vaccination. The TCR-sequenced set comprised approximately 30 samples: around 20 Ad26.COV2.S vaccine recipients, 5 placebo recipients and 8 SARS-CoV-2 convalescent individuals. Study-level results and caveats: The authors noted that total T cell responses may have been underestimated by the TCR breadth and depth analyses. Vaccine and placebo recipients had comparable non-spike TCR breadth, which fits with the vaccine containing only spike. After vaccination, spike-specific CD8+ and CD4+ T cell responses were reported to show substantial breadth. Spike-specific TCR breadth was higher in Ad26.COV2.S recipients than in placebo recipients (P = 0.0014).

The time point label for this specimen denotes: individuals recovered from natural SARS-CoV-2 infection. V is cut by 6 bases and J by 1 base, and the space between the germline ends is 9 bases. The germline V gene provides CDR1 SGHTA and CDR2 FQGNSA. The CDR3, from cysteine to phenylalanine, totals 13 residues. The only DNA kept is the CDR3, 39 bases in frame from the first base. TCRbeta CDR3 regions were sequenced with the immunoSEQ Assay. After extraction, genomic DNA underwent amplification by bias-controlled multiplex PCR, followed by high-throughput sequencing. As for the original processing: To quantify the absolute abundance of every unique TCRbeta CDR3 region, sequences were collapsed and filtered. T cell fraction was estimated by normalizing TCRbeta template counts to usable DNA, which was measured by amplifying reference genes present in all nucleated cells. Repertoire TCRs were annotated as SARS-CoV-2-specific by exact matching of V gene, CDR3 amino acid sequence and J gene to a known reactive TCR set. MIRA supplied the reference SARS-CoV-2 TCR set, which was filtered for enrichment in COVID-19-positive ImmuneCODE repertoires so that public or cross-reactive TCRs were removed. Using the MIRA antigens, annotated TCRs were further analysed by specific ORF or by position within an ORF. Breadth was defined as annotated unique rearrangements over total unique productive rearrangements; depth was the summed frequency of those rearrangements. Two-sided Wilcoxon rank-sum tests were applied when comparing TCR breadth between groups. The clones in this table, taken by TCRdb from immuneACCESS, are in-frame only. Not every clone is retained; where verified, under half of the shortfall comes from an unresolved V gene, and the cause of the rest is unknown. For V, J and clone size, that table is used; D and trimming come from the DNA. The table for this sample lists some 45,000 clones; 65% to 90% of them were counted only once. The top ten clones comprise over 40% of the sample.

Details on this clone: Its antigen remains undetermined. Base qualities are not recorded, but no much larger clone differs from it by a single base.

The sequence came from a human donor who had recovered from COVID-19. The V and J genes are TRBV7-2 and TRBJ2-5, and possibly TRBD2, on 6 matching bases. The specimen was peripheral blood, collected after recovery from COVID-19. The DNA reads as follows: TGTGCCAGCAGTGGGGACTTCCAAGAGACCCAGTACTTC. Its coded protein is CASSGDFQETQYF.